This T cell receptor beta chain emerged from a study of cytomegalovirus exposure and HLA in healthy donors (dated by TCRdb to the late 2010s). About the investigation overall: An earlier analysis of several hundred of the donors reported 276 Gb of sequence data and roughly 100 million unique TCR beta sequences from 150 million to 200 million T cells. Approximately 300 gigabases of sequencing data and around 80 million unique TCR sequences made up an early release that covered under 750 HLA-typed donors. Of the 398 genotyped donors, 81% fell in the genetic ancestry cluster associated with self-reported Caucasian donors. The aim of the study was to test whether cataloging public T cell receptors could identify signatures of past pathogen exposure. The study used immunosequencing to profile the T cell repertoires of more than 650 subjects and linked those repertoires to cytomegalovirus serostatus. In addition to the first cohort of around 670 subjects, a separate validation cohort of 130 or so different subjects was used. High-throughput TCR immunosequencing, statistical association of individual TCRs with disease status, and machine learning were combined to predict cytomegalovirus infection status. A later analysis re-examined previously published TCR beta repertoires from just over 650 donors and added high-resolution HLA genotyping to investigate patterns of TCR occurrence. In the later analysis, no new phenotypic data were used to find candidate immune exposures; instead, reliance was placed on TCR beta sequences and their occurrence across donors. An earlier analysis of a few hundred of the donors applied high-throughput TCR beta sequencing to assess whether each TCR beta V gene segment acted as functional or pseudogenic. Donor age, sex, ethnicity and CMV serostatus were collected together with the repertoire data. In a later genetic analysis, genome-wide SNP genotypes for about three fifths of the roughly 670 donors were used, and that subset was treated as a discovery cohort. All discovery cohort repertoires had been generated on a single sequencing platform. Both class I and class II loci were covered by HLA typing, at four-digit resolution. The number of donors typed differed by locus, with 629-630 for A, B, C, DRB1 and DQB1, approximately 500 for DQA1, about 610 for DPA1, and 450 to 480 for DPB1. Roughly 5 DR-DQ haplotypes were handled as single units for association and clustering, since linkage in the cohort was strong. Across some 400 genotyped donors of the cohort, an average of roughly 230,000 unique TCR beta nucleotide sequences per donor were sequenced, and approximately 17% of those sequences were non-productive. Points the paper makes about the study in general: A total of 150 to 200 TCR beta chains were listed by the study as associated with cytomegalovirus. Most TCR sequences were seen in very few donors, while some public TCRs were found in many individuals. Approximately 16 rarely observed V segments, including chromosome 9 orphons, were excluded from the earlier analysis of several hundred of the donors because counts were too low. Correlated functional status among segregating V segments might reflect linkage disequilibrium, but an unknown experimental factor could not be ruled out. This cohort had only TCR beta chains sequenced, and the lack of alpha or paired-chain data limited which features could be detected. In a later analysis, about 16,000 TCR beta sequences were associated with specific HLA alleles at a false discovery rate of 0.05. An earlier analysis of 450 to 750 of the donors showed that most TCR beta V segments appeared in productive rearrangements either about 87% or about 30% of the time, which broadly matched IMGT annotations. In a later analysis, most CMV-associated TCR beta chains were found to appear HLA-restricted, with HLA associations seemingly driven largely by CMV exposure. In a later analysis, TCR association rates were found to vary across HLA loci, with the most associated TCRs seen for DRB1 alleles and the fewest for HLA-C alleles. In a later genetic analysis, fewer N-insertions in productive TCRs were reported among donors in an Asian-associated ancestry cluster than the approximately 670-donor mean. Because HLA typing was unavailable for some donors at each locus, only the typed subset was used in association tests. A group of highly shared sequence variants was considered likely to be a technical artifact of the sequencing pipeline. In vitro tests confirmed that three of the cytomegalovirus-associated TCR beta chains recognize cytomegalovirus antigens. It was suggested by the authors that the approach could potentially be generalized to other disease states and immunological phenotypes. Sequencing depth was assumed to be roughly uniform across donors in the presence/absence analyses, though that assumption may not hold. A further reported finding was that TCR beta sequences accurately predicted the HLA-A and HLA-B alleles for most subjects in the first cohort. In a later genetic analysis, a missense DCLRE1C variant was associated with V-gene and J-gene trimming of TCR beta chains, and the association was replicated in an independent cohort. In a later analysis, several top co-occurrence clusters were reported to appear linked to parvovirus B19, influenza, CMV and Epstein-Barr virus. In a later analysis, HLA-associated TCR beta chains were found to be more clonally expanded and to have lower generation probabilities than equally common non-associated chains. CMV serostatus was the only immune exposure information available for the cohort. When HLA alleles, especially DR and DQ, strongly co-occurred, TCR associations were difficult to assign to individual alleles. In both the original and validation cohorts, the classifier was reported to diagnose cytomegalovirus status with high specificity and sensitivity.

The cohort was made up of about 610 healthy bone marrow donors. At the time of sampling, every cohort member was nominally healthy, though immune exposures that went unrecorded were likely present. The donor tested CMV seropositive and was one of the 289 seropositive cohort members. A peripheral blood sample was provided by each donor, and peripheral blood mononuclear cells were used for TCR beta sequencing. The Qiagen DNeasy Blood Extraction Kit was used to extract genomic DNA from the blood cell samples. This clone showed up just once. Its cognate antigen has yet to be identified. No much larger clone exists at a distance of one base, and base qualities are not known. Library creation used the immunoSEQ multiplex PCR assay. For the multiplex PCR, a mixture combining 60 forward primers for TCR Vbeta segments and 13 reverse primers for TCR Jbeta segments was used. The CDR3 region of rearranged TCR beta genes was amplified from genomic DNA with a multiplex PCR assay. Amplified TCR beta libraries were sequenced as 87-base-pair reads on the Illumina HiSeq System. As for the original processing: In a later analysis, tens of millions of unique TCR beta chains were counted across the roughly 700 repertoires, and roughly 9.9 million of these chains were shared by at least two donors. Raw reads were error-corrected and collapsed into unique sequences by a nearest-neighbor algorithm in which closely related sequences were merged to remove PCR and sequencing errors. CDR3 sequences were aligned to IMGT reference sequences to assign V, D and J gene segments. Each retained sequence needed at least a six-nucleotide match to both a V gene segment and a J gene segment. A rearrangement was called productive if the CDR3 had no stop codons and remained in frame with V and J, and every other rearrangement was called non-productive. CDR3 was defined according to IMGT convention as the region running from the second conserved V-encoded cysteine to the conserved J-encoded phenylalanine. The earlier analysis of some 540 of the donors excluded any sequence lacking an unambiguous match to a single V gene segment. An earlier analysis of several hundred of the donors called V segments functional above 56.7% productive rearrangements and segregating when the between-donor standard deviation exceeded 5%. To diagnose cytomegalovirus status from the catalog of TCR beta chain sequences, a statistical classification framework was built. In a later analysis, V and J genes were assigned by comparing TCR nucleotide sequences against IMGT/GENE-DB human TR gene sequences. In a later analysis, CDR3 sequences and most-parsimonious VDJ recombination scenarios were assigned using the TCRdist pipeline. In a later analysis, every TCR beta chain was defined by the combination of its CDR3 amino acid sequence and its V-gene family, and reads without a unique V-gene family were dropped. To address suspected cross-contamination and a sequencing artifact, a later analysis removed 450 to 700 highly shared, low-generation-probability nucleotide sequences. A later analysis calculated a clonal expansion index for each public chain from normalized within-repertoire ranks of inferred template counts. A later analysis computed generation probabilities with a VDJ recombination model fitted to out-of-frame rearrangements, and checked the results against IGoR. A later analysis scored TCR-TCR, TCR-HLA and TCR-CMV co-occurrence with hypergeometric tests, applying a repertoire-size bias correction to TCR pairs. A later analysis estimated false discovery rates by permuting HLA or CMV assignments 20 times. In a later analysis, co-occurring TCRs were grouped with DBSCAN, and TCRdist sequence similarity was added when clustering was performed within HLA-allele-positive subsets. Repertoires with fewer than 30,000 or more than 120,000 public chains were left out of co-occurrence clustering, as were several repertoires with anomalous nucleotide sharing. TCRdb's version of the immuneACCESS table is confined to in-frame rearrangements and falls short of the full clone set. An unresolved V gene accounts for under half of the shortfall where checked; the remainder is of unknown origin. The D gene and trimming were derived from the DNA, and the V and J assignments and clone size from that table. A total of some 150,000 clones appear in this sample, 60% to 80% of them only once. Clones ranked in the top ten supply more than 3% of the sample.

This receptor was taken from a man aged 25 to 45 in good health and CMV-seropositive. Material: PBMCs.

The bases are TGTGCCAGCAGCTTAGTGGGGCACACCATATATTTT. The resulting protein is CASSLVGHTIYF. The chain links TRBV7-2 with TRBJ1-3; the D region possibly corresponds to TRBD1 (5 bases align). The V and J ends are trimmed by 1 base and 8 bases, leaving 6 bases between them. Its CDR3 holds 12 amino acids, cysteine through phenylalanine. The read is trimmed to its CDR3 DNA, 36 bases read in frame from base 1. CDR1 and CDR2 were assigned from the germline V gene as SGHTA and FQGNSA. The full variable domain, with segments outside the CDR3 supplied by the reference TRBV7-2 and TRBJ1-3 proteins, appears as GAGVSQSPSNKVTEKGKDVELRCDPISGHTALYWYRQSLGQGLEFLIYFQGNSAPDKSGLPSDRFSAERTGGSVSTLTIQRTQQEDSAVYLCASSLVGHTIYFGEGSWLTVV.